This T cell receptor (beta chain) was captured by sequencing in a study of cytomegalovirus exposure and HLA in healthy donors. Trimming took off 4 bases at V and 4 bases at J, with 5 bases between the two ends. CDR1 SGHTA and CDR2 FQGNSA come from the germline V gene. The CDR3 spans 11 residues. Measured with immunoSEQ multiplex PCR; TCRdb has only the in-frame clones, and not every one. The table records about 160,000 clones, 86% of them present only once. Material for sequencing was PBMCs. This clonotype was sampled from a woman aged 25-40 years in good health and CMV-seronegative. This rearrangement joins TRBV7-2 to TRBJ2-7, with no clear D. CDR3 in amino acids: CASSSRYEQYF. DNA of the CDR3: TGTGCCAGCAGCTCCCGGTACGAGCAGTACTTC.